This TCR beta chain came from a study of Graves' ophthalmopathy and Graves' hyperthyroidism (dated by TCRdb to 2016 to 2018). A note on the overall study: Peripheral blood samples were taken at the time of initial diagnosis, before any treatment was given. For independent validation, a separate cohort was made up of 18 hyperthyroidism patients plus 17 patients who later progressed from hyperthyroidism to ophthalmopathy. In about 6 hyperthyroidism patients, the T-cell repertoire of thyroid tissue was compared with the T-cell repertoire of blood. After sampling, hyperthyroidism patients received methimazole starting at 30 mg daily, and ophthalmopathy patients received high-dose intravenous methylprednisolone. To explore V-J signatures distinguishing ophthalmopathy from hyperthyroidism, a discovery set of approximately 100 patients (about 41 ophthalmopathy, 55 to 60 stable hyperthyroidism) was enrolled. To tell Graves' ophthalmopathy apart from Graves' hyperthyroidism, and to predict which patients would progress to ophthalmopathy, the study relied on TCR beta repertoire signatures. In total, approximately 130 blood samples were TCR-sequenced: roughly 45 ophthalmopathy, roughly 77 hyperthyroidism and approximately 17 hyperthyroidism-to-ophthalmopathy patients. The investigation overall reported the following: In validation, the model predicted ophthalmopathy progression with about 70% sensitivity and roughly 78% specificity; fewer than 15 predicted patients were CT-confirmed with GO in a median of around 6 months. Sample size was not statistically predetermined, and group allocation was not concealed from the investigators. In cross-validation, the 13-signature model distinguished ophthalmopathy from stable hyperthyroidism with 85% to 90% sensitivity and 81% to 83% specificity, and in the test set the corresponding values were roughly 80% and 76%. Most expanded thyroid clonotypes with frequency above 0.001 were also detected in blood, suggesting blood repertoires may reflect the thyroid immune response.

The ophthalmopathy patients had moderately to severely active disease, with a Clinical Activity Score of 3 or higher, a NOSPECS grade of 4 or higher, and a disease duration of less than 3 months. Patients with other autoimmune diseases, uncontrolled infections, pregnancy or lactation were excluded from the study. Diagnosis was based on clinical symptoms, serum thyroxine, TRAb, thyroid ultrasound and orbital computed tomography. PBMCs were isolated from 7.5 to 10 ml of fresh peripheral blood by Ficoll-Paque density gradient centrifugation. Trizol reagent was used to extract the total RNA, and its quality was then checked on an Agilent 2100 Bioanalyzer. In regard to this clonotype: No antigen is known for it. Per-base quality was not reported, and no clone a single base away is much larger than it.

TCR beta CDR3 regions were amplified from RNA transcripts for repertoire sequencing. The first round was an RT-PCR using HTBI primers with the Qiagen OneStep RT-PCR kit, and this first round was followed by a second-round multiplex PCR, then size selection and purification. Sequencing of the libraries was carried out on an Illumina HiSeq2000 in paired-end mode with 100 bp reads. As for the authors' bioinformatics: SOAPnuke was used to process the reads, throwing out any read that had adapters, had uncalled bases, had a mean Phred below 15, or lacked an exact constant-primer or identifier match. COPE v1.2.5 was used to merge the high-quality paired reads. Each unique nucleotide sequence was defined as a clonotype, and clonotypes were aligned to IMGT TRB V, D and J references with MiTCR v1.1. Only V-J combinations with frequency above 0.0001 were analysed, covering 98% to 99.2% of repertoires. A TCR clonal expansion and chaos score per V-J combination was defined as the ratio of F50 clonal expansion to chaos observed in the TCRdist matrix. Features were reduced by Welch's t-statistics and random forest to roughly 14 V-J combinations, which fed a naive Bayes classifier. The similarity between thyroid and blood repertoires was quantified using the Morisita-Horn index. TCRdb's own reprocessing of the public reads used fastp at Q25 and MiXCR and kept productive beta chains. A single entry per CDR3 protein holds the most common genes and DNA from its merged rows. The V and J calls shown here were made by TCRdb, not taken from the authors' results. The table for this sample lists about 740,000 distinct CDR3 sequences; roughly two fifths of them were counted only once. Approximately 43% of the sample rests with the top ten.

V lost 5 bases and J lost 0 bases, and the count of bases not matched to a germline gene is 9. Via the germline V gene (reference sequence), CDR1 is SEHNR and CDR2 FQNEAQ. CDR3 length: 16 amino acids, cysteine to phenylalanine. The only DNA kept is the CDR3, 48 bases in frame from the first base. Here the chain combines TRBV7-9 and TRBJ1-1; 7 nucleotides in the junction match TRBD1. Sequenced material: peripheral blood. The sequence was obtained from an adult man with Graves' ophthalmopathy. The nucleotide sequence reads TGTGCCAGCAGCCCCTCCGGGACAGCCTTGAACACTGAAGCTTTCTTT. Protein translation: CASSPSGTALNTEAFF.